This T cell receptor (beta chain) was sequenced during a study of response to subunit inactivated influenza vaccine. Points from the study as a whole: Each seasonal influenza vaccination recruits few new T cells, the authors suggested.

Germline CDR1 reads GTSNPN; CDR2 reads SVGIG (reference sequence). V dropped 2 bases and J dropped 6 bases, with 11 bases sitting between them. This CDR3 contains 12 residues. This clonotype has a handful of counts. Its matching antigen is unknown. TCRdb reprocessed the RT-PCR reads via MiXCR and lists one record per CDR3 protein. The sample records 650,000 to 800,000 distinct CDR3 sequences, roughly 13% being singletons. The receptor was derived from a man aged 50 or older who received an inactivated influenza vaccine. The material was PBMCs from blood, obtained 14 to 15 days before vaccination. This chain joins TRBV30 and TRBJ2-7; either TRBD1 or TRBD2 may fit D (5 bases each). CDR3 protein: CAWSRGALEQYF. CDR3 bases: TGTGCCTGGAGTAGAGGGGCCCTCGAGCAGTACTTC.